This T cell receptor (beta chain) came from a study of CD8 T cells in Susac syndrome. The CDR3 totals 14 residues. V dropped 6 bases and J dropped 5 bases, with 13 bases sitting between them. Random hexamers were used to reverse transcribe the RNA input (roughly 0.5 to 1 ug). From the immunoSEQ multiplex PCR reads, TCRdb called clonotypes with MiXCR, one entry per CDR3 protein. The table shows roughly 200,000 distinct CDR3 sequences, with more than 85% occurring only once. The sequenced sample was CD4+ T cells from PBMCs. The receptor was derived from a human donor with multiple sclerosis. The chain is built from TRBV12-3 or TRBV12-4 and TRBJ1-4; D perhaps matches TRBD1 (5 bases). CDR3 in amino acids: CASRPEWGNEKLFF. Written as DNA, the CDR3 is TGTGCCAGCAGACCGGAATGGGGCAATGAAAAACTGTTTTTT.